One sample yielded the 20 T cell receptor beta chains listed below, sequenced in a study of T cell clonality in common variable immunodeficiency (dated by TCRdb to 2015 to 2017). Preparation of the library involved the immunoSEQ multiplex PCR assay. TCRdb's version of the immuneACCESS table is confined to in-frame rearrangements and falls short of the full clone set. An unresolved V gene accounts for under half of the shortfall where checked; the remainder is of unknown origin. This sample is represented by around 39,000 clones, with no singletons among them. The top ten clonotypes cover around 4% of the sample. The specimen was peripheral blood mononuclear cells. These receptors were obtained from a person between 18 and 75 years old in good health.

This clone came up a few times. CDR3 in amino acids: CASSLVVSGGDEQYF. The CDR3 DNA, read in part, is TGCGCCAGCAGCTTGGTGGTTAGCGGGGGAGACGAG. This chain connects TRBV5-1 to TRBJ2-7, with 9 bases lining up with TRBD2. From the germline J gene comes the end of the CDR3, since the read stops 3 residues before it. The CDR3 runs 15 residues. After removal of 0 bases from V and 5 bases from J, the junction contained 6 bases not matched to a gene. Germline CDR1 is SGHRS and CDR2 is YFSETQ.

This clone was seen ten or more times. The read gets to within 3 residues of the CDR3 end, and the germline J gene fills in the rest. The chain joins TRBV20-1 to TRBJ2-3, with 8 bases identical to TRBD1. V shed 4 bases and J 5 bases; nucleotides not matched to a gene: 11. This CDR3 comprises 15 residues. Germline V gene data show CDR1 as DFQATT and CDR2 as SNEGSKA (reference sequence). The CDR3 here is CSATDRAAPLDTQYF. Incomplete CDR3 DNA: TGCAGTGCTACGGACAGGGCCGCTCCCCTAGATACG.

As for this clone: The read gets to within 3 residues of the CDR3 end, and the germline J gene fills in the rest. This chain joins TRBV7-8 and TRBJ2-7; 7 bases are shared with TRBD1. Germline V CDR1 and CDR2: SGHVS, FQNEAQ. The CDR3 extends over 15 amino acids. The ends lost 0 bases at V and 0 bases at J; junction bases unmatched: 2. The sequenced part of the CDR3 DNA is TGTGCCAGCAGCTTAGCGGGGGACAGCTCCTACGAG. The encoded protein is CASSLAGDSSYE. The entire CDR3 protein is CASSLAGDSSYEQYF. The full variable domain, with the rest looked up from reference TRBV7-8 and TRBJ2-7, is GAGVSQSPRYKVAKRGQDVALRCDPISGHVSLFWYQQALGQGPEFLTYFQNEAQLDKSGLPSDRFFAERPEGSVSTLKIQRTQQEDSAVYLCASSLAGDSSYEQYFGPGTRLTVT.

This clone was counted many times. The read is 3 residues too short to cover the CDR3 end, so that end is filled in from the germline J gene. The rearrangement joins TRBV18 to TRBJ2-3; the D gene is possibly TRBD1 (6 bases). This CDR3 has 15 amino acids. Germline CDR1 and CDR2: KGHSH and LQKENI. CDR3 bases read: TGTGCCAGCTCGGAAGGACAGACACCCCAAGAGACG. This translates into CASSEGQTPQET. The full CDR3 is CASSEGQTPQETQYF.

This clone was observed at least ten times. The read terminates 3 residues ahead of where the CDR3 ends, so the germline J gene completes it. The rearrangement uses TRBV15 and TRBJ2-2; 8 positions agree with TRBD1. Germline V lookup: CDR1 LNHNV, CDR2 YYDKDF (reference sequence). The CDR3 totals 15 residues. Incomplete CDR3 DNA: TGTGCCACCAGCAGAGATCGCCAGGGGGCGGAAAAG. Protein sequence: CATSRDRQGAEK. The full CDR3 protein is CATSRDRQGAEKLFF.

The sample holds many counts of this clone. The observed sequence ends 3 residues before the CDR3 terminus, with the missing tail filled in from the germline J gene. The chain is built from TRBV5-1 and TRBJ2-1; the D is unclear. Germline CDR1 is SGHRS and CDR2 is YFSETQ. CDR3 length: 14 residues. The V end was cut by 2 bases, the J end by 5 bases, with 11 bases between. The DNA read from the CDR3 is TGCGCCAGCAGCTTATCCCCGGGTAACAATGAG. It codes for CASSLSPGNNE. The full-length CDR3 reads as CASSLSPGNNEQFF.

In this sample, this clone turned up a few times. Read coverage stops 3 residues before the CDR3 terminus; the germline J gene supplies the remainder. The chain employs TRBV2 and TRBJ2-1, with D perhaps TRBD2 (7 bases). Germline V gene lookup returns CDR1 SNHLY and CDR2 FYNNEI. Between the trimmed V and J ends, which lost 7 bases and 3 bases, there was a span of 16 bases. This CDR3 contains 15 residues. The covered CDR3 bases are TGTGCCAGCATGATGGAGGGGGGGATCTACAATGAG. Its translation is CASMMEGGIYNE. The whole CDR3 protein reads CASMMEGGIYNEQFF.

This clone has a count of ten or more. CDR3 loop: CSARDWKVAGAYEQYF. CDR3 DNA (partial): TGCAGTGCTAGAGATTGGAAAGTAGCGGGGGCCTACGAG. The chain recombines TRBV20-1 with TRBJ2-7; 9 nucleotides match TRBD2. The CDR3 is cut off 3 residues early in the read; its end comes from the germline J gene. The junction had 8 bases not matched to a gene; V was cut back by 0 bases and J by 2 bases. The CDR3 is 16 residues long. Germline CDR1 reads DFQATT; CDR2 reads SNEGSKA (reference sequence).

This clone was counted ten times or more. The read ends 3 residues before the CDR3 terminus; that terminus is restored from the germline J gene. The chain joins TRBV18 to TRBJ2-1; TRBD2 agrees at 8 bases. From germline, CDR1 is KGHSH and CDR2 LQKENI. With 6 bases clipped from V and 9 bases from J, the junction kept 13 bases outside the gene matches. CDR3 length: 15 amino acids. CDR3 protein: CASSFGPAGVVEQFF. The CDR3 bases that were read are TGTGCCAGCTCCTTTGGTCCAGCGGGGGTGGTTGAG. The entire variable domain, with the rest obtained from reference TRBV18 and TRBJ2-1, is as follows: NAGVMQNPRHLVRRRGQEARLRCSPMKGHSHVYWYRQLPEEGLKFMVYLQKENIIDESGMPKERFSAEFPKEGPSILRIQQVVRGDSAAYFCASSFGPAGVVEQFFGPGTRLTVL.

This clone was observed a handful of times. The CDR3 end is not reached by the read, which stops 3 residues before it; the germline J gene fills it in. The rearrangement joins TRBV5-1 to TRBJ1-6, with D unclear. Germline CDR1 is SGHRS and CDR2 is YFSETQ. Trimming removed 4 bases at V and 6 bases at J, with 14 bases between. There are 15 residues in the CDR3. CDR3 sequence: CASSRTGSTNSPLHF. Partial CDR3 DNA: TGCGCCAGCAGCCGTACCGGGTCCACTAATTCACCC.

Only a few counts were recorded for this clone. Read data end 3 residues before the CDR3 end; the end is taken from the germline J gene. The genes are TRBV7-3 and TRBJ2-1; the match to TRBD2 covers 13 bases. This CDR3 contains 15 residues. V gave up 4 bases and J gave up 5 bases; unmatched junction bases: 2. Germline-derived CDR1 and CDR2 are SGHTA and FQGTGA. The covered CDR3 bases are TGTGCCAGCAGCTCGGGACTAGCGGGAAACAATGAG. This gives the protein CASSSGLAGNNE. The CDR3 reads in full as CASSSGLAGNNEQFF.

Turning to this clone: The CDR3 end is not reached by the read, which stops 3 residues before it; the germline J gene fills it in. The V call is TRBV6-2 or TRBV6-3, the J call TRBJ1-2; 7 positions agree with TRBD1. Germline CDR1 MNHEY, CDR2 SVGEGT. This CDR3 is 15 amino acids long. CDR3: CASRNPGGVSYDYTF. CDR3 DNA, as far as it was read: TGTGCCAGCAGGAACCCAGGGGGAGTTTCCTACGAC.

This clone has a count of ten or more. Read coverage stops 3 residues before the CDR3 terminus; the germline J gene supplies the remainder. V gene TRBV6-4 combines with J gene TRBJ2-3; 8 nucleotides agree with TRBD2. V trimming: 4 bases; J trimming: 0 bases; junction bases outside the gene matches: 3. The germline V gene has CDR1 MRHNA and CDR2 SNTAGT. The CDR3 totals 15 residues. CDR3 region: CASSVLAGSTDTQYF. CDR3 bases read: TGTGCCAGCAGTGTATTAGCGGGGAGCACAGATACG.

Details on this clone: The CDR3 goes on 3 residues after the read ends, and that part is filled in from the germline J gene. The chain recombines TRBV7-9 with TRBJ2-3, with D hard to call. The CDR3 length is 9 residues. Germline CDR1 SEHNR, CDR2 FQNEAQ (reference sequence). The sequenced part of the CDR3 DNA is TGTTCTTTGTCCGATACG. This sequence encodes CSLSDT. The full-length CDR3 reads as CSLSDTQYF.

This clone has ten or more counts. Read data end 3 residues before the CDR3 end; the end is taken from the germline J gene. The rearrangement joins TRBV4-1 to TRBJ2-1; the D is unclear. Trimming cost V 1 base and J 5 bases, with 9 bases left between them. Germline assignment: CDR1 MGHRA and CDR2 YSYEKL. This CDR3 spans 14 amino acids. The sequenced part of the CDR3 DNA is TGCGCCAGCAGCCAAGGGCGTAGGGACAATGAG. This codes for CASSQGRRDNE. Given in full, the CDR3 is CASSQGRRDNEQFF.

Many counts were recorded for this clone. The read terminates 3 residues ahead of where the CDR3 ends, so the germline J gene completes it. The chain carries TRBV5-1 and TRBJ2-2; possibly TRBD1 for D (6 bases). The CDR3 length is 15 residues. Germline V gene lookup returns CDR1 SGHRS and CDR2 YFSETQ. V lost 0 bases and J lost 5, with 11 bases in between. CDR3 loop: CASSLGVTGTGELFF. The part of the CDR3 DNA that was read is TGCGCCAGCAGCTTGGGTGTCACAGGGACCGGGGAG.

Many counts were recorded for this clone. The read is 3 residues too short to cover the CDR3 end, so that end is filled in from the germline J gene. The chain employs TRBV5-1 and TRBJ2-3; TRBD2 aligns across 7 bases. The junction had 5 bases not matched to a gene; V was cut back by 0 bases and J by 1 base. This CDR3 has 16 amino acids. Germline CDR1 and CDR2: SGHRS and YFSETQ. Here the CDR3 reads CASSLAPTSGTDTQYF. CDR3 DNA (partial): TGCGCCAGCAGCTTGGCCCCCACTAGCGGCACAGATACG. The full variable domain, in which reference TRBV5-1 and TRBJ2-3 provide the parts outside the CDR3, is KAGVTQTPRYLIKTRGQQVTLSCSPISGHRSVSWYQQTPGQGLQFLFEYFSETQRNKGNFPGRFSGRQFSNSRSEMNVSTLELGDSALYLCASSLAPTSGTDTQYFGPGTRLTVL.

This clone was picked up a small number of times. Coverage ceases 3 residues before the CDR3 finishes, and the germline J gene fills in the end. V usage is TRBV29-1 and J usage is TRBJ2-7; possible D gene TRBD1, 6 bases. V was clipped by 4 bases and J by 1 base, with 14 bases between them. The CDR3 has 14 residues. Germline CDR1 SQVTM, CDR2 ANQGSEA. CDR3 DNA (partial): TGCAGCGTTGCCCCGGGACAAACGTCCTACGAG. It yields the protein CSVAPGQTSYE. The full CDR3 reads CSVAPGQTSYEQYF.

This clone has ten or more counts. The CDR3 extends 3 residues past the end of the read, so its final part is completed from the germline J gene. The chain has TRBV20-1 and TRBJ2-7, with D perhaps assigned TRBD1 or TRBD2 (5 bases each). V was clipped by 0 bases and J by 6 bases, with 18 bases between them. The CDR3 runs to 15 residues. In germline, CDR1 is DFQATT, CDR2 SNEGSKA (reference sequence). CDR3 residues: CSARDPKRGVREQYF. Incomplete CDR3 DNA: TGCAGTGCTAGAGATCCCAAACGAGGGGTCCGCGAG.

This clone was counted at least ten times. The CDR3 sequence: CASSIQGEETQYF. Incomplete CDR3 DNA: TGTGCCAGTAGTATTCAGGGAGAAGAGACC. This chain connects TRBV19 to TRBJ2-5, with D possibly being TRBD1 or TRBD2 (5 bases each). The observed sequence ends 3 residues before the CDR3 terminus, with the missing tail filled in from the germline J gene. V dropped 3 bases and J dropped 3 bases, with 8 bases sitting between them. CDR1 LNHDA and CDR2 SQIVND come from the germline V gene (reference sequence). The CDR3 is 13 residues long.